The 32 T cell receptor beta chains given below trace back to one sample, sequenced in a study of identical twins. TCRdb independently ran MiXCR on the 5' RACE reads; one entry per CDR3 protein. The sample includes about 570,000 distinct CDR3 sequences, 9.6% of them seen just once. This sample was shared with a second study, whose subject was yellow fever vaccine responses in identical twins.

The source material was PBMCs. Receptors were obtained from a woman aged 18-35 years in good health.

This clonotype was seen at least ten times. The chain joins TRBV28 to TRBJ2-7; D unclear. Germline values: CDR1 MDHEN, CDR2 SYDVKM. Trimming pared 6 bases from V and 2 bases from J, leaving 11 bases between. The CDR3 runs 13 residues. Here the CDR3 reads CASSRQLTYEQYF. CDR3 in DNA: TGTGCCAGCAGCCGGCAGTTGACCTACGAGCAGTACTTC.

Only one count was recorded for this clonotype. As DNA, the CDR3 is TGTGCCAGCAGCTTAGTGGGGACAGCTGGAGATCAGTTCTTC. It specifies CASSLVGTAGDQFF. The genes are TRBV7-2 and TRBJ2-1; 7 bases agree with TRBD1. V shed 1 base and J 13 bases; nucleotides not matched to a gene: 10. Per the germline V gene, CDR1 is SGHTA and CDR2 is FQGNSA. The CDR3 runs 14 residues.

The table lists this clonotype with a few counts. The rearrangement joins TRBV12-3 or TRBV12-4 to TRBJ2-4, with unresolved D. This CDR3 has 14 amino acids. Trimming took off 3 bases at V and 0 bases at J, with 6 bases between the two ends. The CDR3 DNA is TGTGCCAGCAGTTTTGCTCTAGCCAAAAACATTCAGTACTTC. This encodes CASSFALAKNIQYF.

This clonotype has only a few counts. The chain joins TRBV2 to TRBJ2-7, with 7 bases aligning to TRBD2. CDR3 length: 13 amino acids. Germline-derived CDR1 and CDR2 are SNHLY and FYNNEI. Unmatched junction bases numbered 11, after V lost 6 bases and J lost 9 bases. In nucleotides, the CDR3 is TGTGCCAGCAGCCCCCCCAGCGGGGAGACGCAGTACTTC. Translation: CASSPPSGETQYF.

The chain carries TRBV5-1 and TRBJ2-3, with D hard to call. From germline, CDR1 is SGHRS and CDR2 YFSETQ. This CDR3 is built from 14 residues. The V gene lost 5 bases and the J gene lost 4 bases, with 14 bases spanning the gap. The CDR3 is CASRMASGADTQYF. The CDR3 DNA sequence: TGCGCCAGCAGGATGGCTAGTGGCGCAGATACGCAGTATTTT.

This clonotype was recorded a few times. The CDR3 DNA reads as TGTGCCAGCACAGGGAACGAGCAGTACTTC. The encoded protein is CASTGNEQYF. The V gene is TRBV2, the J gene TRBJ2-7; perhaps TRBD1 as D (5 bases). Germline CDR1 reads SNHLY; CDR2 reads FYNNEI. Trimming pared 7 bases from V and 5 bases from J, leaving 6 bases between. The CDR3 runs to 10 residues.

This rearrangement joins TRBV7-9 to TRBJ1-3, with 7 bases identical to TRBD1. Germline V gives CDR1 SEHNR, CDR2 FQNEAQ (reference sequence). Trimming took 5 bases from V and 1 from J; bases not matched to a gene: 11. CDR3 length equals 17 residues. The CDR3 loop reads CASSSTRDSVSGNTIYF. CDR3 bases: TGTGCCAGCAGCAGTACCCGGGACAGTGTTTCTGGAAACACCATATATTTT.

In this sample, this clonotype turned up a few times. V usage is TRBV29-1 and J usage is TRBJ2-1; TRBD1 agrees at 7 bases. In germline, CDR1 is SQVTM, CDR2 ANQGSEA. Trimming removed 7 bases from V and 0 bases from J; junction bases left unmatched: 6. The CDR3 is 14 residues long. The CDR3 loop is CSGVRGLSYNEQFF. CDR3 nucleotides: TGCAGCGGAGTGAGGGGGCTCTCCTACAATGAGCAGTTCTTC.

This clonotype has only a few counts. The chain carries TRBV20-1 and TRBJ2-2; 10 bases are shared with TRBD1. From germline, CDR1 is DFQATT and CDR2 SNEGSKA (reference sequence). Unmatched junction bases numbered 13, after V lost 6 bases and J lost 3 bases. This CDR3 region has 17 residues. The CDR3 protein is CSATRQGAIVDTGELFF. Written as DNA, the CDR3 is TGCAGTGCAACCCGACAGGGGGCTATAGTGGACACCGGGGAGCTGTTTTTT.

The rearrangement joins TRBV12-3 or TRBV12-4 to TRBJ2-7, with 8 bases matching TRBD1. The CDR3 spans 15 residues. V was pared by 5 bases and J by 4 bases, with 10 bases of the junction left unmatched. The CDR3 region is CASSPPGQGSYEQYF. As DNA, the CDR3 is TGTGCCAGCAGTCCCCCCGGACAGGGCTCGTACGAGCAGTACTTC.

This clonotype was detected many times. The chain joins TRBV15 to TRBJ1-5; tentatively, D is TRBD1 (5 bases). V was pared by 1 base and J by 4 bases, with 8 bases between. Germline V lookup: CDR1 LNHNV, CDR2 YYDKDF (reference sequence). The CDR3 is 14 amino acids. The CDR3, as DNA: TGTGCCACCAGCAGAGGACAGCTAAATCAGCCCCAGCATTTT. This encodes CATSRGQLNQPQHF.

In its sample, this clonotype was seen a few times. CDR3 sequence: CATSDPRNPNQPQHF. In DNA form, the CDR3 reads TGTGCCACCAGTGACCCGAGGAATCCCAATCAGCCCCAGCATTTT. The chain employs TRBV24-1 and TRBJ1-5; D remains ambiguous. This CDR3 spans 15 amino acids. Germline assignment: CDR1 KGHDR and CDR2 SFDVKD. Trimming left V 4 bases short and J 3 bases short, with 12 bases between.

CDR3: CASRAGISYEQYF. CDR3 sequence (DNA): TGTGCCAGCAGGGCAGGGATTTCATACGAGCAGTACTTC. This chain uses TRBV12-3 or TRBV12-4 with TRBJ2-7, with D maybe TRBD1 (5 bases). The length of the CDR3 is 13 residues. Trimming took 6 bases from V and 4 from J, leaving 13 bases between them.

In DNA form, the CDR3 reads TGCAGCGTTGGCTCCTTATCTTCAGGGGGGAACACTGAAGCTTTCTTT. This sequence encodes CSVGSLSSGGNTEAFF. The V and J genes are TRBV29-1 and TRBJ1-1; 7 positions agree with TRBD1. Germline V gene data show CDR1 as SQVTM and CDR2 as ANQGSEA. The CDR3 is made up of 16 amino acids. V was clipped by 4 bases and J by 1 base; unmatched bases: 12.

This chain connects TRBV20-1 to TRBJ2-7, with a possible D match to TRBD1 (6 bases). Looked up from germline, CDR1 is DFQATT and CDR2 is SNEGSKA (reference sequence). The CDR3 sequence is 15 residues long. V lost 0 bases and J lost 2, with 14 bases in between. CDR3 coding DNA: TGCAGTGCTAGAGAGCCCTACAGGGCCCCCTACGAGCAGTACTTC. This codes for CSAREPYRAPYEQYF.

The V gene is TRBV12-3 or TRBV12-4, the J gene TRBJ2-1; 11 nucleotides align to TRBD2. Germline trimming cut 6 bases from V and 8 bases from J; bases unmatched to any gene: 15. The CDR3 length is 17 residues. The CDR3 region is CASSARLLAGEVYEQFF. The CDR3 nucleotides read TGTGCCAGCAGCGCCCGTCTACTAGCGGGAGAAGTATATGAGCAGTTCTTC.

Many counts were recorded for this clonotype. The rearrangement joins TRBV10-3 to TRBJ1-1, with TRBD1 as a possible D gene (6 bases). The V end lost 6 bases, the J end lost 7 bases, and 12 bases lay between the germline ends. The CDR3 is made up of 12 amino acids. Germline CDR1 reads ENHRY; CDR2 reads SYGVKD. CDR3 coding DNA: TGTGCCATCAGCAGGACAGCCGATGAAGCTTTCTTT. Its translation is CAISRTADEAFF.

The DNA for the CDR3 is TGTGCCACCAGTGATTCGGGGAGGGCGTATGAGCAGTTCTTC. Protein sequence: CATSDSGRAYEQFF. The chain employs TRBV24-1 and TRBJ2-1; the match to TRBD2 covers 7 bases. CDR1 is KGHDR, CDR2 SFDVKD, per germline. This CDR3 has 14 residues. V lost 2 bases, J lost 8 bases, and 5 bases stayed unmatched.

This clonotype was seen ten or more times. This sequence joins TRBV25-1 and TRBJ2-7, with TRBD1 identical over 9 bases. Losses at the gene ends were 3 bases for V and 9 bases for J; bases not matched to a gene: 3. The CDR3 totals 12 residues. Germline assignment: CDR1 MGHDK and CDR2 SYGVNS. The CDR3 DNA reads TGTGCCAGCAGTGATTCACAGGGGGCGCAGTACTTC. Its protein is CASSDSQGAQYF.

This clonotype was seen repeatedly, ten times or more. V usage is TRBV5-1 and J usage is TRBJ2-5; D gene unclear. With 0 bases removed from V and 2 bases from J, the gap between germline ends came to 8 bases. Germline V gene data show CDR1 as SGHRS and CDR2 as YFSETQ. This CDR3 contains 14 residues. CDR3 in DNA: TGCGCCAGCAGCTTGGCAGCACAACAAGAGACCCAGTACTTC. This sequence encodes CASSLAAQQETQYF.

The DNA of the CDR3 is TGCAGCGTTGGTGACAGGGGCTACAATGAGCAGTTCTTC. Protein product: CSVGDRGYNEQFF. The chain links TRBV29-1 to TRBJ2-1, with 8 bases identical to TRBD1. Germline V gene lookup returns CDR1 SQVTM and CDR2 ANQGSEA. The V gene end was trimmed by 4 bases and the J gene end by 3 bases; junction bases not matched to a gene: 2. This CDR3 has 13 amino acids.

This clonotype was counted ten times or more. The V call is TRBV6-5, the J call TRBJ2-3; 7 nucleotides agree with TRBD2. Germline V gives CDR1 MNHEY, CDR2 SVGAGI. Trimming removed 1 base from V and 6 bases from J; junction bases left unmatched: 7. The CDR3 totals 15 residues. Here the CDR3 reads CASSYLGGSGDTQYF. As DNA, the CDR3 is TGTGCCAGCAGTTACTTGGGCGGGAGCGGGGATACGCAGTATTTT.

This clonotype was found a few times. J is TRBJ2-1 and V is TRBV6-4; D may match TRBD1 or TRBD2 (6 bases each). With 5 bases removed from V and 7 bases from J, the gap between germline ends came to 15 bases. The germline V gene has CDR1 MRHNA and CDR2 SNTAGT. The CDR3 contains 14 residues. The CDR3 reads CASSWNGGENEQFF. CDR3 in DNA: TGTGCCAGCAGTTGGAACGGGGGCGAAAATGAGCAGTTCTTC.

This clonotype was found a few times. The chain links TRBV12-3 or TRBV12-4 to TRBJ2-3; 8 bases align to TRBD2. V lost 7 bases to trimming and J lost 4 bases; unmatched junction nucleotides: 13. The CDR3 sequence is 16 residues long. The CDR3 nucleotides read TGTGCCAGCACCACCCACCGCGGGGGGATTCCAGATACGCAGTATTTT. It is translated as CASTTHRGGIPDTQYF.

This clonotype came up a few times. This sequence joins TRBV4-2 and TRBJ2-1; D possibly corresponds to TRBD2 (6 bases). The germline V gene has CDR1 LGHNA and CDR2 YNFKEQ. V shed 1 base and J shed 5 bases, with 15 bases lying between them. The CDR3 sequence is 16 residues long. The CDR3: CASSQGRSGSNNEQFF. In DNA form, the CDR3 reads TGTGCCAGCAGCCAAGGTCGTAGCGGATCAAACAATGAGCAGTTCTTC.

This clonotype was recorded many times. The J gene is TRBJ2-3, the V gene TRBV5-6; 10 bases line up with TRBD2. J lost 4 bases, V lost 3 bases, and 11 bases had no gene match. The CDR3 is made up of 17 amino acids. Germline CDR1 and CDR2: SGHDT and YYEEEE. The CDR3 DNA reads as TGTGCCAGCAGCTCCCTCGGGGCTAGCGGGAGCCCAGATACGCAGTATTTT. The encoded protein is CASSSLGASGSPDTQYF.

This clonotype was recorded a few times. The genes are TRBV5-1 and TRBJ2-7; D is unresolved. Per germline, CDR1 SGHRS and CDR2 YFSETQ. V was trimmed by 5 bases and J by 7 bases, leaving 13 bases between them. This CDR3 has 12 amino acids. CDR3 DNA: TGCGCCAGCAGTGACGAGTCCGTGGAGCAGTACTTC. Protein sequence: CASSDESVEQYF.

In nucleotides, the CDR3 is TGTGCCAGCACGCTGAGCGGGAGTCTGGGCACCGGGGAGCTGTTTTTT. Amino acids: CASTLSGSLGTGELFF. The chain employs TRBV6-5 and TRBJ2-2; 8 bases align to TRBD2. Germline lookup yields CDR1 MNHEY and CDR2 SVGAGI. J was trimmed by 4 bases and V by 7 bases; bases with no gene match: 11. There are 16 residues in the CDR3.

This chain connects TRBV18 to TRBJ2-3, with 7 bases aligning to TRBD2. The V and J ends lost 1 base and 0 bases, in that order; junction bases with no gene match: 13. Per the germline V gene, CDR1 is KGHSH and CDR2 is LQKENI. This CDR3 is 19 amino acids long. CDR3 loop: CASSPRLAAHTTSTDTQYF. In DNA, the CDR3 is TGTGCCAGCTCACCACGCCTAGCGGCACATACAACTAGCACAGATACGCAGTATTTT.

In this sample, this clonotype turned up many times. The chain's CDR3 is CASSFLTGPTTYEQYF. The CDR3 DNA sequence: TGTGCCAGCAGTTTCTTGACGGGACCCACAACCTACGAGCAGTACTTC. The V gene is TRBV12-3 or TRBV12-4, the J gene TRBJ2-7; D may be TRBD1 or TRBD2 (5 bases each). The germline V and J ends were trimmed by 3 bases and 2 bases, with 17 bases remaining between them. The CDR3 totals 16 residues.

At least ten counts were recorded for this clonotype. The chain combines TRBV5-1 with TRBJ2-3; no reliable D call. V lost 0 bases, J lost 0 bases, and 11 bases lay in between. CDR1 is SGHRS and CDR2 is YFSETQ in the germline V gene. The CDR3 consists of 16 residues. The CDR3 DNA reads TGCGCCAGCAGCTTGGATGGCTATGCCAGCACAGATACGCAGTATTTT. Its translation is CASSLDGYASTDTQYF.

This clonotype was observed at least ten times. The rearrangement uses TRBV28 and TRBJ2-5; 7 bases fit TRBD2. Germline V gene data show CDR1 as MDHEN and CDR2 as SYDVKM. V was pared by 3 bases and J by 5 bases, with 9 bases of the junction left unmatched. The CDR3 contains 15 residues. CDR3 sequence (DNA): TGTGCCAGCAGTTTTTCCGCGGGAGCGGTTGAGACCCAGTACTTC. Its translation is CASSFSAGAVETQYF.